This TCR beta chain was identified during a study of cytomegalovirus exposure and HLA in healthy donors. The V gene's germline CDR1 is LNHNV and CDR2 YYDKDF (reference sequence). The CDR3 loop spans 14 amino acids. Trimming stripped 5 bases from V and 1 base from J, with 12 bases between. The PCR was carried out with 60 Vbeta primers and 13 Jbeta primers. The assay was immunoSEQ multiplex PCR, and TCRdb's table has in-frame clones only and misses some. This table has some 100,000 clones, 60% to 75% appearing once. Material: PBMCs. The rearrangement links TRBV15 to TRBJ2-7, with D tentatively TRBD2 (5 bases). The receptor was derived from a woman between 40 and 50 years old in good health and CMV-seronegative. CDR3 DNA sequence: TGTGCCACCAGCGGCAGAAGAGGGTCCTACGAGCAGTACTTC. It codes for CATSGRRGSYEQYF. The full variable domain, rest sourced from reference TRBV15 and TRBJ2-7, is DAMVIQNPRYQVTQFGKPVTLSCSQTLNHNVMYWYQQKSSQAPKLLFHYYDKDFNNEADTPDNFQSRRPNTSFCFLDIRSPGLGDTAMYLCATSGRRGSYEQYFGPGTRLTVT.